These T cell receptor beta chains were read from a single sample in a study of shared clonotypes between healthy human individuals. The method was immunoSEQ multiplex PCR; TCRdb's version includes in-frame clones alone and lacks a portion of them. The table shows approximately 2.4 million clones, with approximately 96% occurring only once. The sequenced sample was naive CD4+ T cells sorted from blood. These receptors were taken from a man younger than 35 in good health. CDR3s include the opening cysteine and the closing phenylalanine or tryptophan. D genes are given only for firm matches. Clone size is shown for a subset of rows, as once, few, many or a class of expanded clone.

abundance,j_gene,v_gene,d_gene,CDR3aa,CDR3nt
.,TRBJ2-7,TRBV18,.,CASSPYVGREYHYEQYF,TGTGCCAGCTCACCATACGTTGGCAGGGAGTATCACTACGAGCAGTACTTC
.,TRBJ1-5,TRBV6-6,.,CASGWGGDSNQPQHF,TGTGCCAGCGGGTGGGGTGGGGATAGCAATCAGCCCCAGCATTTT
once,TRBJ2-1,TRBV10-1,.,CASSELAPYNEQFF,TGCGCCAGCAGTGAGTTAGCGCCCTACAATGAGCAGTTCTTC
.,TRBJ2-5,TRBV7-9,TRBD1,CASSLAGQAQETQYF,TGTGCCAGCAGCTTAGCGGGACAGGCACAAGAGACCCAGTACTTC
.,TRBJ2-3,TRBV10-1,TRBD2,CASSESSGLAGSTDTQYF,TGCGCCAGCAGTGAGTCTAGCGGGCTAGCGGGAAGCACAGATACGCAGTATTTT
.,TRBJ2-2,TRBV19,TRBD2,CASSNGLERGFGELFF,TGTGCCAGTAGTAACGGACTGGAGCGGGGCTTCGGGGAGCTGTTTTTT
.,TRBJ2-5,TRBV6-1,TRBD1,CASSEARNWGQAARETQYF,TGTGCCAGCAGTGAAGCGAGGAATTGGGGACAGGCCGCAAGGGAGACCCAGTACTTC
.,TRBJ2-3,TRBV5-5,.,CASSLVPQEAQYF,TGTGCCAGCAGCTTGGTACCTCAGGAGGCGCAGTATTTT
.,TRBJ2-7,TRBV2,TRBD1,CASGHGTGLSYEQYF,TGTGCCAGCGGCCACGGGACAGGGCTCTCCTACGAGCAGTACTTC
once,TRBJ2-5,TRBV6-1,.,CASSDPPAGTQYF,TGTGCCAGCAGTGACCCCCCGGCCGGGACCCAGTACTTC
.,TRBJ2-7,TRBV28,.,CASRVRGPSGYEQYF,TGTGCCAGCAGGGTCCGGGGCCCCTCGGGGTACGAGCAGTACTTC
.,TRBJ1-2,TRBV6-6,.,CASSYSRGNTNYGYTF,TGTGCCAGCAGTTACTCTCGTGGAAACACTAACTATGGCTACACCTTC
.,TRBJ1-6,TRBV13,.,CASSLSRGYNSPLHF,TGTGCCAGCAGCCTAAGCCGGGGGTACAATTCACCCCTCCACTTT
.,TRBJ1-6,TRBV2,TRBD1,CASTLDRGNSPLHF,TGTGCCAGCACCCTGGACAGGGGTAATTCACCCCTCCACTTT
.,TRBJ1-6,TRBV7-9,.,CASSSGSPLHF,TGTGCCAGCAGCTCGGGATCACCCCTCCACTTT
.,TRBJ1-1,TRBV30,.,CAWSSDRNTEAFF,TGTGCCTGGAGTTCGGACAGAAACACTGAAGCTTTCTTT
.,TRBJ2-7,TRBV25-1,.,CASREGYEQYF,TGTGCCAGCAGAGAGGGCTACGAGCAGTACTTC
.,TRBJ1-2,TRBV9,TRBD1,CASSATGDGAYGYTF,TGTGCCAGCAGCGCAACAGGGGACGGGGCCTATGGCTACACCTTC
.,TRBJ2-7,TRBV18,.,CASSPSEGSSYEQYF,TGTGCCAGCTCACCGTCCGAGGGCTCCTCCTACGAGCAGTACTTC
.,TRBJ2-1,TRBV18,.,CASRPRTSYNEQFF,TGTGCCAGCCGGCCGCGAACTTCCTACAATGAGCAGTTCTTC
.,TRBJ2-1,TRBV4-1,TRBD2,CASSPLAGPPREQFF,TGCGCCAGCAGCCCTCTAGCGGGGCCGCCCAGGGAGCAGTTCTTC
.,TRBJ2-7,TRBV7-8,TRBD1,CASGTGGGYEQYF,TGTGCCAGCGGGACAGGGGGTGGGTACGAGCAGTACTTC
.,TRBJ1-2,TRBV29-1,.,CSVGIGTTNYGYTF,TGCAGCGTTGGCATCGGGACAACTAACTATGGCTACACCTTC
.,TRBJ2-5,TRBV30,.,CAWSVPGGGETQYF,TGTGCCTGGAGTGTACCCGGGGGCGGGGAGACCCAGTACTTC
.,TRBJ2-2,TRBV19,.,CASSGWSTANTGELFF,TGTGCCAGTAGCGGGTGGTCGACCGCGAACACCGGGGAGCTGTTTTTT
once,TRBJ2-2,TRBV10-3,TRBD1,CAIGGQGANTGELFF,TGTGCCATCGGGGGACAGGGGGCGAACACCGGGGAGCTGTTTTTT
.,TRBJ2-5,TRBV9,.,CASSVSSGSGQETQYF,TGTGCCAGCAGCGTAAGTAGTGGAAGCGGCCAAGAGACCCAGTACTTC
.,TRBJ1-2,TRBV4-3,.,CASSQDQGGRLGYTF,TGCGCCAGCAGCCAAGATCAAGGGGGACGTTTGGGCTACACCTTC
.,TRBJ2-2,TRBV5-1,.,CASSFEGGRRLSAGELFF,TGCGCCAGCAGCTTCGAGGGGGGGCGACGGCTGTCGGCCGGGGAGCTGTTTTTT
.,TRBJ2-3,TRBV7-6,.,CASSLALGTDTQYF,TGTGCCAGCAGCTTAGCGCTAGGCACAGATACGCAGTATTTT
.,TRBJ1-1,TRBV28,TRBD1,CASSLFSRDRGQNEAFF,TGTGCCAGCAGTTTATTCTCCCGGGACAGGGGGCAGAATGAAGCTTTCTTT
.,TRBJ1-4,TRBV18,.,CASSPRSAGVNEKLFF,TGTGCCAGCTCACCACGGAGCGCAGGGGTTAATGAAAAACTGTTTTTT
.,TRBJ1-1,TRBV5-5,TRBD1,CASSFRQGVGDTEAFF,TGTGCCAGCAGCTTTCGACAGGGGGTCGGGGACACTGAAGCTTTCTTT
once,TRBJ2-7,TRBV6-5,.,CASSYRLTYEQYF,TGTGCCAGCAGTTACCGCCTAACCTACGAGCAGTACTTC
.,TRBJ1-6,TRBV6-1,.,CASTSGVNSPLHF,TGTGCCAGCACCAGCGGGGTGAATTCACCCCTCCACTTT
.,TRBJ2-7,TRBV10-3,TRBD1,CAISYGTGDSYEQYF,TGTGCCATCAGTTACGGGACAGGGGATTCCTACGAGCAGTACTTC
.,TRBJ2-1,TRBV6-5,.,CASSLKTVRQSEQFF,TGTGCCAGCAGTTTAAAGACTGTTCGACAATCGGAGCAGTTCTTC
.,TRBJ2-7,TRBV5-1,.,CASSLENNEQYF,TGCGCCAGCAGCTTAGAAAATAACGAGCAGTACTTC
.,TRBJ1-5,TRBV27,.,CASSQFRGRGLYSNQPQHF,TGTGCCAGCAGCCAGTTTAGAGGGCGTGGGCTTTATAGCAATCAGCCCCAGCATTTT
.,TRBJ2-7,TRBV7-8,.,CASSPNLNEQYF,TGTGCCAGCAGCCCAAATTTAAACGAGCAGTACTTC
once,TRBJ2-1,TRBV15,.,CATSKEEVYNEQFF,TGTGCCACCAGCAAGGAGGAAGTATACAATGAGCAGTTCTTC
.,TRBJ1-6,TRBV10-3,.,CAISRDAGPYNSPLHF,TGTGCCATCAGCCGGGACGCAGGCCCATATAATTCACCCCTCCACTTT
once,TRBJ1-5,TRBV5-1,.,CASSLVGDSNQPQHF,TGCGCCAGCAGCTTGGTTGGGGATAGCAATCAGCCCCAGCATTTT
few,TRBJ1-6,TRBV5-1,.,CASSLEAANSPLHF,TGCGCCAGCAGCTTAGAAGCAGCCAATTCACCCCTCCACTTT
.,TRBJ2-1,TRBV5-4,.,CASSRPQEQFF,TGTGCCAGCAGCCGTCCACAAGAGCAGTTCTTC
.,TRBJ1-2,TRBV5-1,.,CASSFSAENYGYTF,TGCGCCAGCAGCTTTTCGGCGGAAAACTATGGCTACACCTTC
.,TRBJ2-7,TRBV5-4,TRBD2,CASSLELAGNYEQYF,TGTGCCAGCAGCTTGGAACTAGCGGGAAACTACGAGCAGTACTTC
.,TRBJ2-3,TRBV11-2,.,CASSPPTGVRRTDTQYF,TGTGCCAGCAGTCCTCCAACGGGGGTCCGGCGCACAGATACGCAGTATTTT
.,TRBJ1-6,TRBV5-1,.,CASSLVGSPLHF,TGCGCCAGCAGCTTGGTTGGTTCACCCCTCCACTTT
.,TRBJ1-4,TRBV5-1,.,CASSLLGTATNEKLFF,TGCGCCAGCAGCTTGTTAGGGACCGCAACTAATGAAAAACTGTTTTTT
.,TRBJ2-1,TRBV7-9,TRBD2,CASSLPSGTISYNEQFF,TGTGCCAGCAGCTTACCTAGCGGGACCATTTCCTACAATGAGCAGTTCTTC
.,TRBJ2-1,TRBV30,TRBD2,CAWTSGRSPNEQFF,TGTGCCTGGACTAGCGGGAGGTCCCCCAATGAGCAGTTCTTC
.,TRBJ1-3,TRBV2,.,CASSVVGAGNTIYF,TGTGCCAGCAGTGTCGTGGGAGCTGGAAACACCATATATTTT
.,TRBJ2-2,TRBV5-1,.,CASSFTPGVDTGELFF,TGCGCCAGCAGCTTTACCCCGGGGGTCGACACCGGGGAGCTGTTTTTT